Following are 10 T cell receptor beta chains from one sample sequenced in a study of spatial heterogeneity in lung cancer. Time point specified: blood at routine non-recurrence follow-up after resection. TCRdb re-called the 5' RACE reads with MiXCR, one entry per CDR3 protein. The sample contains about 47,000 distinct CDR3 sequences, about 11% of which appear only once. This material consisted of PBMCs, taken at follow-up. The receptor source for this set is a male donor with early-stage non-small cell lung cancer.

The chain employs TRBV28 and TRBJ2-7, with TRBD1 matching over 9 bases. This CDR3 spans 16 amino acids. V shed 8 bases and J 0 bases; nucleotides not matched to a gene: 11. Germline CDR1 is MDHEN and CDR2 is SYDVKM. The DNA of the CDR3 is TGTGCCAGCTCTTTTCTTGGGACAGGGCGCTCCTACGAGCAGTACTTC. Protein product: CASSFLGTGRSYEQYF.

This clonotype showed up many times. The chain carries TRBV4-3 and TRBJ2-1, with TRBD1 matching 11 bases. Germline CDR1 and CDR2: LGHNA and YSLEER. The junction had 18 bases not matched to a gene; V was cut back by 3 bases and J by 8 bases. CDR3 length: 19 amino acids. The CDR3 nucleotides read TGCGCCAGCAGCCATCCCACGGACAGGGGGCGACCCTTCAGGGATGAGCAGTTCTTC. Translated: CASSHPTDRGRPFRDEQFF.

This clonotype was seen repeatedly, ten times or more. The chain couples TRBV7-8 to TRBJ2-1, with 13 bases identical to TRBD2. Per the germline V gene, CDR1 is SGHVS and CDR2 is FQNEAQ. The CDR3 length is 16 residues. The V and J ends lost 4 bases and 7 bases, in that order; junction bases with no gene match: 7. CDR3 sequence reads: CASSSPGLAGKNEQFF. CDR3 nucleotides: TGTGCCAGCAGCTCGCCGGGACTAGCGGGAAAGAATGAGCAGTTCTTC.

The sample holds many counts of this clonotype. V gene TRBV20-1 combines with J gene TRBJ2-2, with TRBD2 matching 7 bases. V gave up 6 bases and J gave up 2 bases; unmatched junction bases: 6. Germline CDR1 reads DFQATT; CDR2 reads SNEGSKA (reference sequence). The CDR3 contains 14 residues. The CDR3 sequence is CSAVTSTNTGELFF. CDR3 in DNA: TGCAGTGCCGTGACTAGCACTAACACCGGGGAGCTGTTTTTT.

This chain joins TRBV2 and TRBJ2-5, with TRBD2 as a possible D gene (6 bases). CDR1 and CDR2 from the germline V gene are SNHLY and FYNNEI. This CDR3 contains 16 residues. Between the trimmed V and J ends, which lost 6 bases and 5 bases, there was a span of 22 bases. CDR3 DNA sequence: TGTGCCAGCAGGGACCTGACTGGAGGGATTTTTGAGACCCAGTACTTC. It yields the protein CASRDLTGGIFETQYF.

This clonotype was counted many times. The chain uses TRBV12-3 or TRBV12-4 and TRBJ2-2; 8 bases agree with TRBD2. The J segment lost 1 base and the V segment lost 7 bases, leaving 5 bases of the junction unmatched. There are 15 residues in the CDR3. The CDR3 here is CASIETSVNTGELFF. For the CDR3, the DNA is TGTGCCAGCATTGAGACTAGCGTGAACACCGGGGAGCTGTTTTTT.

The V and J genes are TRBV7-2 and TRBJ2-7; maybe TRBD1 (6 bases). The CDR3 totals 14 residues. CDR1 and CDR2 (germline): SGHTA, FQGNSA. V shed 3 bases and J shed 4 bases, with 13 bases lying between them. The chain's CDR3 is CASSFIQGRYEQYF. The DNA for the CDR3 is TGTGCCAGCAGCTTCATCCAGGGGCGGTACGAGCAGTACTTC.

The gene calls are TRBV11-2 and TRBJ1-2; no clear D. The CDR3 extends over 14 amino acids. Germline CDR1 reads SGHAT; CDR2 reads FQNNGV. With 1 base removed from V and 2 bases from J, the gap between germline ends came to 8 bases. CDR3 protein: CASSLGSENYGYTF. The CDR3 DNA reads as TGTGCCAGCAGCTTAGGATCAGAGAACTATGGCTACACCTTC.

V gene TRBV7-9 combines with J gene TRBJ2-5, with 7 bases that match TRBD1. V lost 6 bases to trimming and J lost 3 bases; unmatched junction nucleotides: 10. The CDR3 length is 15 residues. The germline CDR1 and CDR2 sequences are SEHNR and FQNEAQ (reference sequence). The CDR3 DNA reads as TGTGCCAGCAGTTGGGGATCCGGGACAGAAGAGACCCAGTACTTC. Translating it yields CASSWGSGTEETQYF.

This clonotype appeared many times. V is TRBV28 and J is TRBJ1-2; D not certain. Germline V gene lookup returns CDR1 MDHEN and CDR2 SYDVKM. V lost 4 bases to trimming and J lost 7 bases, with 7 bases between them. CDR3 length: 11 amino acids. The CDR3 DNA reads as TGTGCCAGCAGTTCCAGGTCTGGCTACACCTTC. It translates to CASSSRSGYTF.